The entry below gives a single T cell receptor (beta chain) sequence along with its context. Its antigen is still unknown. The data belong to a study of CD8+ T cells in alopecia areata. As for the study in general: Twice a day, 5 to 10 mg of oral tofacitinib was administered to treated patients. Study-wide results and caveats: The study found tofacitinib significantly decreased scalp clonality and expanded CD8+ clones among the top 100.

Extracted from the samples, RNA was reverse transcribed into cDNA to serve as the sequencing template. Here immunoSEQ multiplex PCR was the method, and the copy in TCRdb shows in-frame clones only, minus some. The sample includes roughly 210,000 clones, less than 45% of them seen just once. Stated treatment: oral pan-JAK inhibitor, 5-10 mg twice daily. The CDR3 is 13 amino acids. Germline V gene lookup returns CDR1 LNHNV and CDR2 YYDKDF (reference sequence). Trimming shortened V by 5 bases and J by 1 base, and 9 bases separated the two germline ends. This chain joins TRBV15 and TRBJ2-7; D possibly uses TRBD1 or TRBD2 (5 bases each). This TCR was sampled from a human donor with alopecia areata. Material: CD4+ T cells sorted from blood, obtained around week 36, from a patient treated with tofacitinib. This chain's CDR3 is CATSRGPSYEQYF. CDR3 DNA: TGTGCCACCAGCCGGGGCCCTTCCTACGAGCAGTACTTC.